The rows below give T cell receptor beta chains drawn from one sample of a study of vaccination effects on CD4 cells after COVID-19. No antigen has been assigned to these receptors. This table comes from immunoSEQ multiplex PCR, and its TCRdb copy is limited to in-frame clones, with some not included. The data contain about 28,000 clones, 73% of them singletons. This material consisted of CD4+ T cells from PBMCs cultured with HCoV-NL63 spike peptides, taken after COVID-19 vaccination. These TCRs come from a human donor who received a COVID-19 vaccine. Both conserved end residues are part of each CDR3. D genes are given only for firm matches. Some rows have no size entry. The others give once, few or many, or a class for an expanded clone.

>TRBV9|once|TRBJ1-1|.
TGTGCCAGCAGCGTAGAGTCAACAAACACTGAAGCTTTCTTT
CASSVESTNTEAFF
>TRBV30|few|TRBJ2-3|.
TGTGCCTGGAGGACTAGTCCCGCGGGAGATACGCAGTATTTT
CAWRTSPAGDTQYF
>TRBV2|.|TRBJ1-2|TRBD1
TGTGCCAGCATATTGGGACAGGGAATCCGGGGCTACACCTTC
CASILGQGIRGYTF
>TRBV2|.|TRBJ2-5|.
TGTGCCAGCACTTGGGGAGGAGGGGAGACCCAGTACTTC
CASTWGGGETQYF
>TRBV7-8|few|TRBJ2-1|.
TGTGCCAGCAGCCCCTTACAGGGTATCTTTTACAATGAGCAGTTCTTC
CASSPLQGIFYNEQFF
>TRBV30|.|TRBJ1-2|TRBD1
TGTGCCTGGAACAGGGGACTAACCTATGGCTACACCTTC
CAWNRGLTYGYTF
>TRBV19|.|TRBJ2-7|TRBD2
TGTGCCAGTAGTTCACGGACTAGCGGCTCCTACGAGCAGTACTTC
CASSSRTSGSYEQYF
>TRBV3-1/TRBV3-2|.|TRBJ1-2|TRBD1
TGTGCCAGCAGCCCTGACACAGGGGTTAACTATGGCTACACCTTC
CASSPDTGVNYGYTF
>TRBV5-6|.|TRBJ2-3|.
TGTGCCAGCAGCTGGGGGGTAGGAGTAACTAGCCCAGATACGCAGTATTTT
CASSWGVGVTSPDTQYF
>TRBV29-1|.|TRBJ2-1|.
TGCAGCGCCGAGAGGCTCCAGGAGCAGTTCTTC
CSAERLQEQFF
>TRBV7-2|.|TRBJ2-1|TRBD2
TGTGCCAGCAGCTTAGTGGGAGGGGCGGGAGGGCCCCAGTATGAGCAGTTCTTC
CASSLVGGAGGPQYEQFF
>TRBV7-8|.|TRBJ2-6|.
TGTGCCAGCAGCTTACGGGAAACTGGGGCCAACGTCCTGACTTTC
CASSLRETGANVLTF
>TRBV5-6|once|TRBJ1-5|TRBD1
TGTGCCAGCAGCTTGGCCGGGGCAGGGGGTTTTCGCAATCAGCCCCAGCATTTT
CASSLAGAGGFRNQPQHF
>TRBV7-9|.|TRBJ2-5|TRBD2
TGTGCCGCGGGAGGGGTCCTAGAGACCCAGTACTTC
CAAGGVLETQYF
>TRBV6-2/TRBV6-3|once|TRBJ2-1|.
TGTGCCAGCAGTTTCATCTATAGCGGAGGCTACAATGAGCAGTTCTTC
CASSFIYSGGYNEQFF
>TRBV6-5|.|TRBJ2-1|TRBD2
TGTGCCAGCACCCGTAGCGGGGGCCGCTACAATGAGCAGTTCTTC
CASTRSGGRYNEQFF
>TRBV19|.|TRBJ2-6|.
TGTGCCAGCATACACCAGCCAGGGGCCATCTCTGGGGCCAACGTCCTGACTTTC
CASIHQPGAISGANVLTF
>TRBV7-9|.|TRBJ2-5|.
TGTGCCAGCAGCGAGAGCTGGGAGGTCGGGGAGACCCAGTACTTC
CASSESWEVGETQYF
>TRBV27|.|TRBJ2-3|.
TGTGCCAGCAGTTTATTATCCAGCACAGATACGCAGTATTTT
CASSLLSSTDTQYF
>TRBV6-5|.|TRBJ2-1|TRBD2
TGTGCCAGCAGGATCGGACTAGTCAATGAGCAGTTCTTC
CASRIGLVNEQFF
>TRBV7-9|.|TRBJ1-1|.
TGTGCCAGCAGCTTAGTTCACACTGAAGCTTTCTTT
CASSLVHTEAFF